Included here is one T cell receptor (beta chain) sequence, with context. This sample was included in a study of technical replicates of blood from a handful of donors. Method: immunoSEQ multiplex PCR; TCRdb's copy keeps in-frame clones and lacks some. The sample carries 68,000 or so clones, around 97% recorded once. The CDR3 runs 19 residues. The clonotype was recovered from a human donor in good health. The J gene is TRBJ2-7, the V gene TRBV21-1; TRBD2 was called by the table and not checked on the DNA. TRBV21-1 is assigned pseudogene status. The sample taken for sequencing was T cells isolated from PBMCs. Written as DNA, the CDR3 is TGTGCCAGCAGCAAAGGTCCCCTACTACTAGCGGGTGCTATACAGGAGCAGTACTTC. Encoded protein: CASSKGPLLLAGAIQEQYF.